These T cell receptor beta chains were read from a single sample in a study of CD8 T cells in Susac syndrome. MiXCR, applied by TCRdb to the immunoSEQ multiplex PCR reads, yields one record per CDR3 protein. The sample contains under 200,000 distinct CDR3 sequences, roughly 90% of which appear only once. Sequencing used CD4+ T cells from PBMCs. All receptors derive from a human donor with Susac syndrome. The CDR3 runs from the conserved cysteine through the conserved F or W. D genes are given only for firm matches. Size tells how often a clone was seen (once, few, many) or the class of an expanded clone, and some rows leave it out.

cdr3_aa	cdr3_nt	v_call	d_call	clone_size	j_call	cdr3_length
CASRRTGTQETQYF	TGTGCCAGCAGGAGGACAGGGACCCAAGAGACCCAGTACTTC	TRBV12-3/TRBV12-4	TRBD1	-	TRBJ2-5	14
CSAHTGVDTEAFF	TGCAGTGCGCACACGGGGGTTGACACTGAAGCTTTCTTT	TRBV20-1	-	-	TRBJ1-1	13
CASSQTGHTGELFF	TGTGCCAGCAGCCAAACCGGGCACACCGGGGAGCTGTTTTTT	TRBV3-1	-	-	TRBJ2-2	14
CASSQDSGRGNIQYF	TGTGCCAGCAGCCAAGATAGCGGGAGAGGAAACATTCAGTACTTC	TRBV14	TRBD2	-	TRBJ2-4	15
CASSLYGQGGNEQYF	TGTGCCAGCAGCTTATACGGACAGGGGGGGAACGAGCAGTACTTC	TRBV7-9	TRBD1	-	TRBJ2-7	15
CASSVALGQVGGRTEAFF	TGTGCCAGCAGCGTAGCATTGGGTCAAGTCGGGGGGAGGACTGAAGCTTTCTTT	TRBV9	-	-	TRBJ1-1	18
CSLPNHRTGVGSNQPQHF	TGCAGTTTGCCCAACCACCGGACAGGGGTCGGGAGCAATCAGCCCCAGCATTTT	TRBV20-1	TRBD1	-	TRBJ1-5	18
CAWSLQGAGELFF	TGTGCCTGGAGCCTACAGGGGGCCGGGGAGCTGTTTTTT	TRBV30	TRBD1	-	TRBJ2-2	13
CSARQGLNQPQHF	TGCAGTGCTAGGCAGGGGCTGAATCAGCCCCAGCATTTT	TRBV20-1	-	-	TRBJ1-5	13
CASSIGGWGTSYNEQFF	TGTGCCAGTAGTATAGGGGGATGGGGAACCTCCTACAATGAGCAGTTCTTC	TRBV19	-	-	TRBJ2-1	17
CASSQVSTYEQYF	TGTGCCAGCAGCCAAGTCTCGACCTACGAGCAGTACTTC	TRBV14	-	-	TRBJ2-7	13
CASSYEQSFYGYTF	TGTGCCAGCAGTTACGAGCAGAGCTTTTATGGCTACACCTTC	TRBV6-5	-	-	TRBJ1-2	14
CASSLLGVGTEAFF	TGTGCCAGCAGTTTATTGGGGGTGGGGACTGAAGCTTTCTTT	TRBV12-3/TRBV12-4	-	-	TRBJ1-1	14
CASTPRTGSNTGELFF	TGTGCCAGCACCCCTCGGACAGGTTCGAACACCGGGGAGCTGTTTTTT	TRBV6-1	TRBD1	-	TRBJ2-2	16
CASSLSDRGRGYTF	TGCGCCAGCAGCTTGTCGGACAGGGGGCGAGGCTACACCTTC	TRBV5-1	TRBD1	-	TRBJ1-2	14
CAWSVFRGQGTGELFF	TGTGCCTGGAGTGTATTTAGGGGGCAAGGCACCGGGGAGCTGTTTTTT	TRBV30	TRBD1	once	TRBJ2-2	16
CASMAPSGVYGYTF	TGTGCCAGTATGGCCCCGTCGGGTGTTTATGGCTACACCTTC	TRBV19	-	-	TRBJ1-2	14
CATSDSQGIGLNQPQHF	TGTGCCACCAGTGATTCCCAGGGTATTGGGCTCAATCAGCCCCAGCATTTT	TRBV24-1	-	once	TRBJ1-5	17
CASSEGPGQGARNEQFF	TGTGCCAGCAGTGAAGGTCCGGGACAGGGGGCGCGCAATGAGCAGTTCTTC	TRBV6-1	TRBD1	-	TRBJ2-1	17
CAISEAGYGYTF	TGTGCCATCAGTGAGGCGGGATATGGCTACACCTTC	TRBV10-3	-	once	TRBJ1-2	12
CASSGDRGLGPRNTGELFF	TGTGCCAGTAGTGGGGACAGGGGGCTTGGACCTAGGAACACCGGGGAGCTGTTTTTT	TRBV19	TRBD1	-	TRBJ2-2	19
CASYSGRPPYEQYF	TGTGCCAGCTATAGCGGGAGACCCCCCTACGAGCAGTACTTC	TRBV2	TRBD2	once	TRBJ2-7	14
CATSWTQSTDTQYF	TGTGCCACCAGCTGGACACAGAGCACAGATACGCAGTATTTT	TRBV24-1	-	-	TRBJ2-3	14
CSAFTRDLSPLHF	TGCAGTGCTTTTACAAGGGATTTATCACCCCTCCACTTT	TRBV20-1	-	-	TRBJ1-6	13
CASSLESGAAGTGELFF	TGTGCCAGCAGTTTAGAGTCGGGGGCAGCTGGGACCGGGGAGCTGTTTTTT	TRBV12-3/TRBV12-4	-	-	TRBJ2-2	17
CASSLAGNHNEQFF	TGCGCCAGCAGCTTGGCCGGGAATCACAATGAGCAGTTCTTC	TRBV5-1	-	-	TRBJ2-1	14
CSASPSGLAGSEQFF	TGCAGTGCTAGCCCGAGCGGACTAGCGGGATCTGAGCAGTTCTTC	TRBV20-1	TRBD2	-	TRBJ2-1	15
CSARDSREWSEQYF	TGCAGTGCTAGAGATTCGAGGGAATGGAGCGAGCAGTACTTC	TRBV20-1	-	-	TRBJ2-7	14
CAWTLKRGLSSYNEQFF	TGTGCCTGGACCCTCAAGCGGGGGCTAAGCTCCTACAATGAGCAGTTCTTC	TRBV30	TRBD2	-	TRBJ2-1	17
CSARGTSGRRGQETQYF	TGCAGTGCGAGAGGGACTAGCGGGAGACGGGGCCAAGAGACCCAGTACTTC	TRBV20-1	TRBD2	-	TRBJ2-5	17
CASSTDRGNYGYTF	TGTGCCAGCAGTACCGACAGGGGAAACTATGGCTACACCTTC	TRBV7-8	TRBD1	-	TRBJ1-2	14
CASSLSGGRGTEAFF	TGTGCCAGCAGCTTAAGTGGGGGAAGAGGCACTGAAGCTTTCTTT	TRBV7-9	-	once	TRBJ1-1	15
CASSINRRDSPQETQYF	TGTGCCAGTAGCATCAATCGTCGGGACTCCCCACAAGAGACCCAGTACTTC	TRBV19	-	-	TRBJ2-5	17
CASSVEDRGIEAFF	TGTGCCAGCAGTGTCGAGGACAGGGGTATTGAAGCTTTCTTT	TRBV6-1	TRBD1	-	TRBJ1-1	14
CASNLVADSGANVLTF	TGTGCCAGCAACTTAGTTGCGGACTCTGGGGCCAACGTCCTGACTTTC	TRBV7-9	-	once	TRBJ2-6	16
CASSIGLAGGGIQYF	TGTGCCAGTAGTATCGGACTAGCGGGAGGGGGCATTCAGTACTTC	TRBV19	TRBD2	-	TRBJ2-4	15
CASYRKCGYTF	TGTGCCAGCTACCGGAAGTGCGGCTACACCTTC	TRBV19	-	once	TRBJ1-2	11
CASSEGPQETQYF	TGTGCCAGCAGCGAGGGCCCCCAAGAGACCCAGTACTTC	TRBV6-5	-	-	TRBJ2-5	13
CSALPLAGGPTDTQYF	TGCAGTGCCCTCCCACTAGCGGGAGGGCCCACAGATACGCAGTATTTT	TRBV20-1	TRBD2	once	TRBJ2-3	16
CASSIRKGKGGTEAFF	TGTGCCAGTAGTATACGGAAGGGGAAGGGGGGCACTGAAGCTTTCTTT	TRBV19	-	-	TRBJ1-1	16
CASSPTGGQGYEQYF	TGTGCCAGCAGCCCTACAGGGGGACAGGGCTACGAGCAGTACTTC	TRBV9	TRBD1	-	TRBJ2-7	15
CAVSRPGGYEQYF	TGTGCCGTCTCAAGGCCAGGGGGCTACGAGCAGTACTTC	TRBV15	TRBD1	-	TRBJ2-7	13